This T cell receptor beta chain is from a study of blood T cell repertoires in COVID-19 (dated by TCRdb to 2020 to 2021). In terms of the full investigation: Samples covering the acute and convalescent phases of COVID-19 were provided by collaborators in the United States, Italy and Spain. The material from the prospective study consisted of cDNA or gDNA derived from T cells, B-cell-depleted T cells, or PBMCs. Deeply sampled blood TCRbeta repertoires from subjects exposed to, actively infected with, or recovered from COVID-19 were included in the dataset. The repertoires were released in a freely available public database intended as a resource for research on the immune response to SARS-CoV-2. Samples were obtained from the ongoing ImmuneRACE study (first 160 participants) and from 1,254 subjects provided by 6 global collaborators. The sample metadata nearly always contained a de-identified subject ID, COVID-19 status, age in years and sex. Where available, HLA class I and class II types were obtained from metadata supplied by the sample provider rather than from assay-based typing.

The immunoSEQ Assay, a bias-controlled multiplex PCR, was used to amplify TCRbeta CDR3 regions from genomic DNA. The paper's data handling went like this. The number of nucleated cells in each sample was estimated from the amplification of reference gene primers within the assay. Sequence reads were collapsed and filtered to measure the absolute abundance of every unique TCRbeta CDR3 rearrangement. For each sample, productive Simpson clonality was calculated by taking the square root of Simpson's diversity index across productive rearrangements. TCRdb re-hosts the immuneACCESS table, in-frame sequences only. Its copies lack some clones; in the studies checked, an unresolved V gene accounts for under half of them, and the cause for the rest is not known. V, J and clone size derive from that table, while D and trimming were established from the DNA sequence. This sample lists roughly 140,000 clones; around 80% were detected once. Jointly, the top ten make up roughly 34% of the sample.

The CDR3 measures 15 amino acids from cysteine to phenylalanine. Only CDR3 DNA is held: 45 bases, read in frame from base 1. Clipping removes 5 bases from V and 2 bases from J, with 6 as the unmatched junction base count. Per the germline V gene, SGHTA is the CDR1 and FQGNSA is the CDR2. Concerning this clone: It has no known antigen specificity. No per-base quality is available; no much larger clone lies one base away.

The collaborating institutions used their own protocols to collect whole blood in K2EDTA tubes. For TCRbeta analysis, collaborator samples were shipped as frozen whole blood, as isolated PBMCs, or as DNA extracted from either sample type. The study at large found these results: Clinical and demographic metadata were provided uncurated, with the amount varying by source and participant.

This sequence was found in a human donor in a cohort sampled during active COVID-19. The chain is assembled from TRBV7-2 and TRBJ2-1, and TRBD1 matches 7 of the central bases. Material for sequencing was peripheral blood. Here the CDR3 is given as CASSRDRVAYNEQFF. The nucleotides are TGTGCCAGCAGCCGCGACAGGGTAGCCTACAATGAGCAGTTCTTC.